The present T cell receptor beta chain was sequenced within a study of CD8+CD57+ T cells in acquired aplastic anemia. As for the study in general: Sorted CD4+ and CD8+ cells gave a mean 3.2 ug DNA, range roughly 0.18 to 27.4 ug. Among healthy donors, CD4+ cells averaged roughly 9.9 million reads.

CDR3 and TCR beta VDJ profiling relied on genomic DNA as the template. MiXCR, run by TCRdb on the reads, gives a single entry per CDR3 protein. This table has some 200,000 distinct CDR3 sequences, 34% appearing once. Ten or more counts support this clonotype. This CDR3 region has 14 residues. Per germline, CDR1 DFQATT and CDR2 SNEGSKA (reference sequence). V lost 8 bases, J lost 7 bases, and 23 bases lay in between. Sequenced sample: sorted CD4+, CD8+, or CD8+CD57+ T cells (not recorded which) from PBMCs. The chain joins TRBV20-1 to TRBJ1-2, with D perhaps TRBD1 (6 bases). The clonotype was recovered from a human donor in good health, serving as a control. CDR3 sequence: CSIVPRTEPGGYTF. The CDR3 DNA is TGCAGTATAGTACCGAGGACAGAGCCTGGTGGCTACACCTTC.